The 7 T cell receptor beta chains below were found in one sample sequenced in a study of cytomegalovirus exposure and HLA in healthy donors. Primers: 60 Vbeta forward and 13 Jbeta reverse. Profiling relied on immunoSEQ multiplex PCR, and the TCRdb table lists in-frame clones only, not all of them. The sample has 130,000 or so clones. Sequences were obtained from PBMCs. Every receptor here comes from a woman aged 60-70 years in good health and CMV-seronegative.

The chain has TRBV2 and TRBJ2-7; D ambiguous. Germline V gene lookup returns CDR1 SNHLY and CDR2 FYNNEI. The CDR3 loop spans 12 amino acids. V was clipped by 3 bases and J by 2 bases, with 5 bases between them. CDR3 coding DNA: TGTGCCAGCAGTGACCTTGCCTACGAGCAGTACTTC. It encodes CASSDLAYEQYF.

This chain links TRBV29-1 with TRBJ2-5, with D possibly matching TRBD1 (5 bases). Germline loops: CDR1 SQVTM, CDR2 ANQGSEA. The CDR3 is 12 residues long. V was shortened by 3 bases and J by 2 bases, with 7 bases between the two germline ends. The CDR3 spells CSVDRQQETQYF. CDR3 nucleotide sequence: TGCAGCGTTGATAGACAGCAAGAGACCCAGTACTTC.

This chain links TRBV5-6 with TRBJ2-1, with 7 bases lining up with TRBD2. Looked up from germline, CDR1 is SGHDT and CDR2 is YYEEEE. With V trimmed by 3 bases and J by 13 bases, 10 bases remained unmatched. CDR3 length: 13 amino acids. The CDR3 DNA reads as TGTGCCAGCAGCTCTGGAATCGGGGGGAAACAGTTCTTC. Protein: CASSSGIGGKQFF.

This chain joins TRBV6-1 and TRBJ2-3; the match to TRBD1 covers 12 bases. The CDR3 consists of 14 residues. V lost 6 bases to trimming and J lost 7 bases; unmatched junction nucleotides: 5. Looked up from germline, CDR1 is MNHNS and CDR2 is SASEGT. CDR3 protein: CASRGQGAGNTQYF. In DNA, the CDR3 is TGTGCCAGCAGGGGACAGGGGGCGGGGAATACGCAGTATTTT.

V gene TRBV2 combines with J gene TRBJ2-7, with D perhaps matching TRBD2 (6 bases). The germline CDR1 and CDR2 sequences are SNHLY and FYNNEI. This CDR3 spans 14 amino acids. V lost 5 bases and J lost 0, with 11 bases in between. CDR3 in DNA: TGTGCCAGCAGTCCCGGGACTCACTCCTACGAGCAGTACTTC. Encoded protein: CASSPGTHSYEQYF. Supplemented by reference TRBV2 and TRBJ2-7, the full variable domain reads EPEVTQTPSHQVTQMGQEVILRCVPISNHLYFYWYRQILGQKVEFLVSFYNNEISEKSEIFDDQFSVERPDGSNFTLKIRSTKLEDSAMYFCASSPGTHSYEQYFGPGTRLTVT.

The chain joins TRBV19 to TRBJ1-1, with D possibly matching TRBD1 (5 bases). Germline V gene lookup returns CDR1 LNHDA and CDR2 SQIVND (reference sequence). Between the trimmed V and J ends, which lost 2 bases and 3 bases, there was a span of 16 bases. The CDR3 is 16 residues long. CDR3 protein: CASSIREDTMDTEAFF. The CDR3 bases are TGTGCCAGTAGTATAAGGGAGGACACCATGGACACTGAAGCTTTCTTT.

V usage is TRBV21-1 and J usage is TRBJ2-2; the table names TRBD2, a call not compared with the DNA. TRBV21-1 is listed as a pseudogene. There are 19 residues in the CDR3. This CDR3 reads CASSKARTSGGVGTGELFF. The CDR3 coding sequence is TGTGCCAGCAGCAAAGCCAGGACTAGCGGGGGGGTGGGCACCGGGGAGCTGTTTTTT.